This T cell receptor (beta chain) appears in the sequencing data of a study of Ad26.COV2.S vaccination and SARS-CoV-2 variants. Study overall: In the COV1001 trial, the donor was in the Ad26.COV2.S arm.

Some clones are missing from TCRdb's copy, which holds only in-frame ones; the method was immunoSEQ multiplex PCR. Of roughly 700,000 clones in the sample, 80% to 90% were seen once. About this clone itself: Its matching antigen is unknown.

Trimming stripped 5 bases from V and 7 bases from J, with 12 bases between. The CDR3 loop spans 14 amino acids. The germline V gene encodes CDR1 MNHEY and CDR2 SVGAGI. Treatment indicated: over 15 received Ad26.COV2.S at low or high dose, single or two shots; about 5 received placebo; per-sample allocation not given. Samples came from day 63 after the first vaccine or placebo injection. The sample came from a Boston adult aged 18-55 years. The study, taken as a whole, reports: Possible underestimation of total T cell responses by the TCR breadth and depth analyses was noted.

The source material was peripheral blood, sampled in a trial of Ad26.COV2.S vaccine versus placebo. The rearrangement joins TRBV6-5 to TRBJ1-6, with D possibly matching TRBD1 (6 bases). The receptor's source is a person between 18 and 65 years old who received the Ad26.COV2.S COVID-19 vaccine or a placebo. Written as DNA, the CDR3 is TGTGCCAGCAGTCAACAGGGTTTGAATTCACCCCTCCACTTT. As protein: CASSQQGLNSPLHF.